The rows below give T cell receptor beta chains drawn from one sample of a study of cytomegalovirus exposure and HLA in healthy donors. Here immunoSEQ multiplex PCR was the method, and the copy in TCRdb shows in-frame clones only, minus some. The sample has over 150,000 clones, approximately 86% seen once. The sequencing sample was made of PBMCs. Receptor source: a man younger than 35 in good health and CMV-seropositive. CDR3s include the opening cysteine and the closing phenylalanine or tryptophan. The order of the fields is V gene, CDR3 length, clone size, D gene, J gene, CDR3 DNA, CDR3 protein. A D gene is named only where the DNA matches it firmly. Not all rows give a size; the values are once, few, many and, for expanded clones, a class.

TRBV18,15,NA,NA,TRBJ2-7,TGTGCCAGCTCACCAGGGACTTCCATTGCCTTGGAGCAGTACTTC,CASSPGTSIALEQYF
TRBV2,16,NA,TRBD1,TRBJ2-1,TGTGCCAGCAGGGGGAGACAGGGGAGGCTATACAATGAGCAGTTCTTC,CASRGRQGRLYNEQFF
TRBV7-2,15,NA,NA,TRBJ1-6,TGTGCCAGCAGGCCCAGGGTATTCCGTGATTCACCCCTCCACTTT,CASRPRVFRDSPLHF
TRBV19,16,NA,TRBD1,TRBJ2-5,TGTGCCAGTAGTACCCGGACAGGGGAGGTGCGAGAGACCCAGTACTTC,CASSTRTGEVRETQYF
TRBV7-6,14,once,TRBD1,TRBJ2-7,TGTGCCAGCAGCCTGGGACAGGCCCCCTACGAGCAGTACTTC,CASSLGQAPYEQYF
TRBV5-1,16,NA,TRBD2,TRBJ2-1,TGCGCCAGCAGCTTGGAGGCTAGCGGGAGTTACAATGAGCAGTTCTTC,CASSLEASGSYNEQFF
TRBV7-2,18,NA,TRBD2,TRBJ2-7,TGTGCCAGCAGCTTGAACCTTGAGGGACTAGGCAATTCCTACGAGCAGTACTTC,CASSLNLEGLGNSYEQYF
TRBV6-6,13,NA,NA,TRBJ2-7,TGTGCCAGCAGGGCAGGGGACCCCTACGAGCAGTACTTC,CASRAGDPYEQYF
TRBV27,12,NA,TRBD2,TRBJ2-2,TGTGCCAGCACCGGGGGGACCGGGGAGCTGTTTTTT,CASTGGTGELFF
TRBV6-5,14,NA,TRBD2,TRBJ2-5,TGTGCCAGCAGTCCGGGACTAGCGTGCGAGACCCAGTACTTC,CASSPGLACETQYF
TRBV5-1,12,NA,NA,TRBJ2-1,TGCGCCAGCAGCGTACTACCCAATGAGCAGTTCTTC,CASSVLPNEQFF
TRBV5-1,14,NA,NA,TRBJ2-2,TGCGCCAGCAGGGAGGTCGCGCTAACCGGGGAGCTGTTTTTT,CASREVALTGELFF
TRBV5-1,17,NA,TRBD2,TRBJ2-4,TGCGCCAGCAGCGGAGGGACTAGCGGGGTAGCCAAAAACATTCAGTACTTC,CASSGGTSGVAKNIQYF
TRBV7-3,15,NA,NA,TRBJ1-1,TGTGCCAGCAGCTTATATGGCAGGGGTGGGACTGAAGCTTTCTTT,CASSLYGRGGTEAFF
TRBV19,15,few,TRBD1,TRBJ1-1,TGTGCCAGTAGTATTCCAGGGGGCAGAAACACTGAAGCTTTCTTT,CASSIPGGRNTEAFF
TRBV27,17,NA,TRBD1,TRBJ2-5,TGTGCCAGCAGTCCTTATCCGGGACAGGGGGTCCAAGAGACCCAGTACTTC,CASSPYPGQGVQETQYF
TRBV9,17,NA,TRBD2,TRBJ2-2,TGTGCCAGCAGCCTCATTACTAGCGGGGCGAACACCGGGGAGCTGTTTTTT,CASSLITSGANTGELFF
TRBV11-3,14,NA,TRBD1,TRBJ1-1,TGTGCCAGCAGTCCCGGGACAGGGAACACTGAAGCTTTCTTT,CASSPGTGNTEAFF
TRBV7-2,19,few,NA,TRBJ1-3,TGTGCCAGCAGCTTAGGCGCCGGGAAAGGATACTTCTCTGGAAACACCATATATTTT,CASSLGAGKGYFSGNTIYF
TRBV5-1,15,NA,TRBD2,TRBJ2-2,TGCGCCAGCAGCTTACCGACTAGCGGGACCGGGGAGCTGTTTTTT,CASSLPTSGTGELFF
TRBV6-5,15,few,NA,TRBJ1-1,TGTGCCAGCAGTTACTCAAGGGGCAGGAACACTGAAGCTTTCTTT,CASSYSRGRNTEAFF
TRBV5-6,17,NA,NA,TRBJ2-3,TGTGCCAGCAGCGCGGGGCCCTCCGTGGAGGGTGCAGATACGCAGTATTTT,CASSAGPSVEGADTQYF
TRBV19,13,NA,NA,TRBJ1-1,TGTGCCAGCCGCTCCCGCGGGGGTACTGAAGCTTTCTTT,CASRSRGGTEAFF
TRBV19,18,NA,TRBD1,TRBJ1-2,TGTGCCACCCTCCCACGGCAACAGGGGGCGTGGGTTAACTATGGCTACACCTTC,CATLPRQQGAWVNYGYTF
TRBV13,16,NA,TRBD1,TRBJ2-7,TGTGCCAGCAGCCCTTCCTCAGACAGGGGGCTTAACGAGCAGTACTTC,CASSPSSDRGLNEQYF
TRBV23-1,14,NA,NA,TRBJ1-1,TGCGCCAGCAGTCTAGGGGACTCGAACACTGAAGCTTTCTTT,CASSLGDSNTEAFF
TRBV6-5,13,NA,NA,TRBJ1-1,TGTGCCAGCAGTTACTCAACGGGGACTGAAGCTTTCTTT,CASSYSTGTEAFF